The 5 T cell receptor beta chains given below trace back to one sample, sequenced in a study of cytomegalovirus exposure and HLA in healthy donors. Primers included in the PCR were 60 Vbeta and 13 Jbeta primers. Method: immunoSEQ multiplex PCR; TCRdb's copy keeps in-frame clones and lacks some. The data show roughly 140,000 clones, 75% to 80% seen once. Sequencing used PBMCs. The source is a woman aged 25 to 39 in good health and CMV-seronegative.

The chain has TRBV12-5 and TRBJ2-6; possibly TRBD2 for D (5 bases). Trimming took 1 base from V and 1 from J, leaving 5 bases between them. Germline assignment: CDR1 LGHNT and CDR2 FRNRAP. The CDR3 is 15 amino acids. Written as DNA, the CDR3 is TGTGCTAGTGGTTTGGGGAGGTCTGGGGCCAACGTCCTGACTTTC. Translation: CASGLGRSGANVLTF.

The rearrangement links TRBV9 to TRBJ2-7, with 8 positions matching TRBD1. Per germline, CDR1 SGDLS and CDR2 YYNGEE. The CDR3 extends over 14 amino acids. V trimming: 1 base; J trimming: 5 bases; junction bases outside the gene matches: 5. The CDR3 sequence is CASSVTPDRDEQYF. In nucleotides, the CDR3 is TGTGCCAGCAGCGTAACCCCGGACAGGGACGAGCAGTACTTC.

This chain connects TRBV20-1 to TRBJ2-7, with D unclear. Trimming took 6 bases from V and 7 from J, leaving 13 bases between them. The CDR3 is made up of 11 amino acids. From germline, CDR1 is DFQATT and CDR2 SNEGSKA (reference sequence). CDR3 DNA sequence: TGCAGTGCCCAAACGCCTAGGGAGCAGTACTTC. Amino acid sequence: CSAQTPREQYF.

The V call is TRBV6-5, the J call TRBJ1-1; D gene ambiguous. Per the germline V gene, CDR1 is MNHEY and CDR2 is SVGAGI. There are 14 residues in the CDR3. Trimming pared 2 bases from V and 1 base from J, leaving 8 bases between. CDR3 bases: TGTGCCAGCAGTTACGTCGAGGGGAACACTGAAGCTTTCTTT. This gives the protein CASSYVEGNTEAFF.

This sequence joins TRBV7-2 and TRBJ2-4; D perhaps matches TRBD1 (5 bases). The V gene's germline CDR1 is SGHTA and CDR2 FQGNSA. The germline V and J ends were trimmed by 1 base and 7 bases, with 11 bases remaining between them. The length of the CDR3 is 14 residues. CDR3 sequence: CASSLGAGSNIQYF. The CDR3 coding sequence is TGTGCCAGCAGCTTAGGAGCAGGGTCCAACATTCAGTACTTC. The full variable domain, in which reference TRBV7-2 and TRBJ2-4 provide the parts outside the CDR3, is GAGVSQSPSNKVTEKGKDVELRCDPISGHTALYWYRQSLGQGLEFLIYFQGNSAPDKSGLPSDRFSAERTGGSVSTLTIQRTQQEDSAVYLCASSLGAGSNIQYFGAGTRLSVL.